These T cell receptor beta chains were read from a single sample in a study of T-cell reconstitution after alpha-beta-depleted transplantation in children. TCRdb processed the PCR reads anew with MiXCR; each CDR3 protein has one entry. The table includes 500,000 to 600,000 distinct CDR3 sequences, 30% to 35% detected once. This sample comprised PBMCs from the stem cell graft donor, obtained from the stem cell graft. The receptor source for this set is a human donor who donated a stem cell graft to a child with aplastic anemia. The conserved cysteine and the conserved F or W are not part of the CDR3 here. Each record gives: V gene, J gene, CDR3 protein.

TRBV9	TRBJ2-7	ASSVHPGPYEQY
TRBV27	TRBJ1-1	ASRGVDRILRPEAF
TRBV19	TRBJ1-1	ASRETGGNTEAF
TRBV6-1	TRBJ2-5	ASSESGTQY
TRBV21-1	TRBJ2-6	ASSKVRSVSGANVLT
TRBV30	TRBJ2-1	AWSVSASAYNEQF
TRBV7-2	TRBJ2-3	ASSYRTGGTDTQY
TRBV12-3/TRBV12-4	TRBJ2-4	ASSLGGGRGNIQY
TRBV20-1	TRBJ1-1	SASLDTEAF
TRBV24-1	TRBJ1-1	ATRPGGENTEAF
TRBV4-3	TRBJ2-1	ASSADPSGSSYNEQF
TRBV29-1	TRBJ2-3	SVGIRGRTDTQY
TRBV4-3	TRBJ1-6	ASSLGQGFSSPLH
TRBV29-1	TRBJ2-5	SVDVAGAETQY
TRBV12-3/TRBV12-4	TRBJ1-5	ASNGGGNQPQH
TRBV5-8	TRBJ2-1	ASSFRGQGLYNEQF
TRBV13	TRBJ2-7	ASSSETSGSAYEQY
TRBV10-3	TRBJ2-3	AISESMSGSTDTQY
TRBV7-2	TRBJ2-1	ASSLGPGIHNEQF
TRBV19	TRBJ2-7	ASSILAGVYEQY
TRBV30	TRBJ1-2	AWTGTNYGYT
TRBV6-5	TRBJ1-5	ASSYSSQWGNQPQH
TRBV11-2	TRBJ1-1	ASSLSSPGRTEAF
TRBV10-2	TRBJ2-3	ASKSSVSTDTQY
TRBV6-4	TRBJ2-7	ASSVEWGNYEQY
TRBV29-1	TRBJ2-5	SVGTETQETQY
TRBV30	TRBJ2-6	AWSVGTGANVLT
TRBV29-1	TRBJ1-2	SVEGTGSPYGYT
TRBV29-1	TRBJ2-1	SVLPGLNNEQF
TRBV19	TRBJ2-1	ASSIGGLGINEQF
TRBV12-3/TRBV12-4	TRBJ2-2	ASSFYSQGNTGELF
TRBV20-1	TRBJ1-1	SAREVQPGEAF
TRBV12-3/TRBV12-4	TRBJ2-3	ASSSRAGGKDTQY
TRBV4-2	TRBJ1-5	ASSQDREGYNQPQH
TRBV7-9	TRBJ2-7	ASSSAAYEQY
TRBV7-9	TRBJ1-4	ASSRDLGTNEKLF
TRBV12-3/TRBV12-4	TRBJ1-5	ASSYQTGANYFMSNQPQH
TRBV29-1	TRBJ2-3	STGQELQY
TRBV5-1	TRBJ2-5	ASSSGDRVETQY
TRBV6-5	TRBJ2-2	ASSYSGWNTGELF
TRBV29-1	TRBJ2-7	SVSSGRTSYEQY
TRBV20-1	TRBJ2-3	SARVGGSTDTQY
TRBV11-2	TRBJ1-1	ASSKLPPRGLGNTEAF
TRBV5-1	TRBJ2-3	ASSSGLAGFTDTQY
TRBV20-1	TRBJ2-3	SAIWTSGSSDTQY
TRBV29-1	TRBJ2-7	SVAEGTGGVYEQY